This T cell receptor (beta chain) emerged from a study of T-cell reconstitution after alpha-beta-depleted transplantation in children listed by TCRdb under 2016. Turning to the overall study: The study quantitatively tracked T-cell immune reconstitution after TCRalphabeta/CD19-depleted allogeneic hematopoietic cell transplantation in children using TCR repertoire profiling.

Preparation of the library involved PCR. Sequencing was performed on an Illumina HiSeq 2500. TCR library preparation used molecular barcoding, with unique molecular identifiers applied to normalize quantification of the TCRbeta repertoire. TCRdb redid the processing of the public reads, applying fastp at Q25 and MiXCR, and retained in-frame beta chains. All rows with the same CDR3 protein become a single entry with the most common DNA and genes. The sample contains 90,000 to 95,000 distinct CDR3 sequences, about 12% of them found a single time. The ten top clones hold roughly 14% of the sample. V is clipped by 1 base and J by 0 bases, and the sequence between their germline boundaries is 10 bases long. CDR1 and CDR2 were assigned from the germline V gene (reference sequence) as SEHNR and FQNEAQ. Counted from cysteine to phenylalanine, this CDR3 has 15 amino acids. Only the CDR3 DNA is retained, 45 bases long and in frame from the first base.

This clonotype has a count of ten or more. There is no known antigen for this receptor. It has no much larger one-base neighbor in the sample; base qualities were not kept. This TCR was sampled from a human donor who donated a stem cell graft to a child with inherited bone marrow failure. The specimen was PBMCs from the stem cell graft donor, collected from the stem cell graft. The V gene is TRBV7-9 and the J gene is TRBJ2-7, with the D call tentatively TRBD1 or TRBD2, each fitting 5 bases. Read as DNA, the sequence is TGTGCCAGCAGCTTAGGGCCGGGGCCCTCCTACGAGCAGTACTTC. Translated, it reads CASSLGPGPSYEQYF. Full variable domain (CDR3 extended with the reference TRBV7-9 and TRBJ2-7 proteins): DTGVSQNPRHKITKRGQNVTFRCDPISEHNRLYWYRQTLGQGPEFLTYFQNEAQLEKSRLLSDRFSAERPKGSFSTLEIQRTEQGDSAMYLCASSLGPGPSYEQYFGPGTRLTVT.